This TCR beta chain was sequenced in a study of blood T cell repertoires in COVID-19. Sequenced by immunoSEQ multiplex PCR; TCRdb stores in-frame clones only, minus some. Of 140,000 to 150,000 clones in the sample, over 75% are singletons; the top ten hold over 1.5%. CDR3 length: 13 amino acids. The germline V gene encodes CDR1 LNHDA and CDR2 SQIVND (reference sequence). V was pared by 3 bases and J by 6 bases, with 3 bases of the junction left unmatched. Material: peripheral blood. The chain combines TRBV19 with TRBJ2-5; TRBD1 aligns across 8 bases. The receptor was isolated from a man aged 70-80 years with acute or convalescent COVID-19. The CDR3 nucleotides read TGTGCCAGTAGTATCGGGACAGGAAAGACCCAGTACTTC. As protein: CASSIGTGKTQYF. The full variable domain, completed using reference TRBV19 and TRBJ2-5, is DGGITQSPKYLFRKEGQNVTLSCEQNLNHDAMYWYRQDPGQGLRLIYYSQIVNDFQKGDIAEGYSVSREKKESFPLTVTSAQKNPTAFYLCASSIGTGKTQYFGPGTRLLVL.